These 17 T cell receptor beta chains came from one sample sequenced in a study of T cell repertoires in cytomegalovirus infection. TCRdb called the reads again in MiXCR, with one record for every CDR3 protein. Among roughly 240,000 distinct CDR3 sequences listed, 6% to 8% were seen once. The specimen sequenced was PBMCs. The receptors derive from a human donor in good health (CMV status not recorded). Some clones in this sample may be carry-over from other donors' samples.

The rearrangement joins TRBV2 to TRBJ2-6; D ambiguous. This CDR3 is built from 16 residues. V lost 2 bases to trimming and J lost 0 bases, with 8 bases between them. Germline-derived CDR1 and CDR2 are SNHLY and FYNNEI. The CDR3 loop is CASSESGPSGANVLTF. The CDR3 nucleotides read TGTGCCAGCAGTGAATCTGGACCCTCTGGGGCCAACGTCCTGACTTTC.

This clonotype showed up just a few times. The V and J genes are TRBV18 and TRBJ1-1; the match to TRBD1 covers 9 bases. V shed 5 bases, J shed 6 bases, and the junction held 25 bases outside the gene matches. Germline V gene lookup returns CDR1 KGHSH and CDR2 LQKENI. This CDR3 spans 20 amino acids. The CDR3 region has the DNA TGTGCCAGCTCAGCGCCGGGACAGGGAATATCCCGGGCCCCGATTGCTGAAGCTTTCTTT. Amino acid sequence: CASSAPGQGISRAPIAEAFF. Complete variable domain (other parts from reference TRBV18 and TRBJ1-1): NAGVMQNPRHLVRRRGQEARLRCSPMKGHSHVYWYRQLPEEGLKFMVYLQKENIIDESGMPKERFSAEFPKEGPSILRIQQVVRGDSAAYFCASSAPGQGISRAPIAEAFFGQGTRLTVV.

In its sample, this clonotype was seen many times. The CDR3 DNA is TGTGCCAGCAGCTTTCCACGGGGAGGGGGCACTGAAGCTTTCTTT. Protein sequence: CASSFPRGGGTEAFF. The J gene is TRBJ1-1, the V gene TRBV7-2; tentatively, D is TRBD1 (6 bases). The CDR3 consists of 15 residues. V dropped 3 bases and J dropped 4 bases, with 15 bases sitting between them. CDR1 is SGHTA, CDR2 FQGNSA, per germline.

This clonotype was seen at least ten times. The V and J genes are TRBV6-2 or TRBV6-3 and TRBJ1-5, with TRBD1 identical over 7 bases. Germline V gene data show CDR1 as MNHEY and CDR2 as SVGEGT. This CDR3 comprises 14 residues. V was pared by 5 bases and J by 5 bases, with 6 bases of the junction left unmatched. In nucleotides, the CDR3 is TGTGCCAGCAGTCGAGACAGGGTAGATCAGCCCCAGCATTTT. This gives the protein CASSRDRVDQPQHF.

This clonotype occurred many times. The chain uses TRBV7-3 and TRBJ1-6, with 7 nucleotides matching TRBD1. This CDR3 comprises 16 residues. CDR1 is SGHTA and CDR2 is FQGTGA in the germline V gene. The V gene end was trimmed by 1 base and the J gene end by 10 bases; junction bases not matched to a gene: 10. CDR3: CASSLSAGGLGSPLHF. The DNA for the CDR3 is TGTGCCAGCAGCTTAAGCGCAGGGGGTCTTGGCTCACCCCTCCACTTT.

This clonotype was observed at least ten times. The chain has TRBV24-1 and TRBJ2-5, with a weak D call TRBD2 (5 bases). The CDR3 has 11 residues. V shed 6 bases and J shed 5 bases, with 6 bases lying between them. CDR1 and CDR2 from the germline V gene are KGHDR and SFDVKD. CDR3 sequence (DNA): TGTGCCACCAGTTCGGGGGAGACCCAGTACTTC. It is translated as CATSSGETQYF.

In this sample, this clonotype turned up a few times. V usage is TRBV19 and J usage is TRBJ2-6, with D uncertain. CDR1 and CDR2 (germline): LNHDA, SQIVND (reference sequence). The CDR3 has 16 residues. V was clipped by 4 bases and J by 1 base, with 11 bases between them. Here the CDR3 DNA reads TGTGCCAGTAGTAATCCTATGCCTTCTGGGGCCAACGTCCTGACTTTC. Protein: CASSNPMPSGANVLTF.

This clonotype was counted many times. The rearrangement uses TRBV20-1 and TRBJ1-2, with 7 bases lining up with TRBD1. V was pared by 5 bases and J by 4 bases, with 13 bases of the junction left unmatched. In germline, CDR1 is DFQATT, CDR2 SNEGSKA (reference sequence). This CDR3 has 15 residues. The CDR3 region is CSAPQGQSPLYGYTF. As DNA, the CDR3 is TGCAGTGCTCCCCAGGGACAGTCGCCACTCTATGGCTACACCTTC.

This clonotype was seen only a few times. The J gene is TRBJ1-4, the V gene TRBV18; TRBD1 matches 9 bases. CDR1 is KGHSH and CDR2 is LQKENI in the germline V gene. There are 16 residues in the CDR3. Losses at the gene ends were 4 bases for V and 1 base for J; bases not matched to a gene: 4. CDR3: CASSLSTGGTNEKLFF. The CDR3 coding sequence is TGTGCCAGCTCACTTTCGACAGGGGGAACTAATGAAAAACTGTTTTTT.

DNA for the CDR3: TGCAGCGTTGGGGGGGGGGGGGGGACTGAAGCTTTCTTT. This sequence encodes CSVGGGGGTEAFF. The chain couples TRBV29-1 to TRBJ1-1; D may be TRBD1 (5 bases). This CDR3 has 13 amino acids. CDR1 and CDR2 (germline): SQVTM, ANQGSEA. V was trimmed by 4 bases and J by 5 bases, leaving 14 bases between them.

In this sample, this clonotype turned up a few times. In DNA, the CDR3 is TGCAGCGTTGAAGCTTCAGGCGTCTATGGCTACACCTTC. This codes for CSVEASGVYGYTF. The genes are TRBV29-1 and TRBJ1-2; unclear D gene. Trimming removed 1 base from V and 4 bases from J, with 10 bases in between. The CDR3 runs 13 residues. Germline loops: CDR1 SQVTM, CDR2 ANQGSEA.

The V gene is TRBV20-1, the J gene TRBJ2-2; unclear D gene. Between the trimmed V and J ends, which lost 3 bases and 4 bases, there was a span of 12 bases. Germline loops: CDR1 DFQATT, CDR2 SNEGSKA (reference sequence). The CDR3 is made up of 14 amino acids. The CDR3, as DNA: TGCAGTGCTAGGGGTCGAACAAGCACCGGGGAGCTGTTTTTT. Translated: CSARGRTSTGELFF.

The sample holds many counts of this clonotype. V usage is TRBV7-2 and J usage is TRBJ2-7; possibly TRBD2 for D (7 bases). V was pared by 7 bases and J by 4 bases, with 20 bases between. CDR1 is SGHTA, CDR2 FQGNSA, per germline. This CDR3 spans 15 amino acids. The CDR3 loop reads CASTKDGGAVYEQYF. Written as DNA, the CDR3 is TGTGCCAGCACAAAGGATGGGGGGGCGGTTTACGAGCAGTACTTC.

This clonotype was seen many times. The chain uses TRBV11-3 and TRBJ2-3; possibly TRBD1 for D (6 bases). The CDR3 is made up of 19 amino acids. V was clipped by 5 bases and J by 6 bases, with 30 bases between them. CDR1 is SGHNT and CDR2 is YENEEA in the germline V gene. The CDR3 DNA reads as TGTGCCAGCAGCCAAAGGGGGTCAGGACAGAGATCGGGATTGGATACGCAGTATTTT. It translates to CASSQRGSGQRSGLDTQYF.

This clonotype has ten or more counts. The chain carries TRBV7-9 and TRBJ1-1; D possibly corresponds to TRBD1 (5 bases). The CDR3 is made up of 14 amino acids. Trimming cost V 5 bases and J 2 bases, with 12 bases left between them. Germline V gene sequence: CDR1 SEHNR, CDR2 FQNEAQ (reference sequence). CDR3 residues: CASSTQGHNTEAFF. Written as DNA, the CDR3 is TGTGCCAGCAGCACACAAGGACATAACACTGAAGCTTTCTTT.

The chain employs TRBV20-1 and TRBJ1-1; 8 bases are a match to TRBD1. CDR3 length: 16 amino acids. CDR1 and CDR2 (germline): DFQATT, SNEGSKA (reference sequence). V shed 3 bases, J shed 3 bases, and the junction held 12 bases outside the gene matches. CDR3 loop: CSASGAAGGWYTEAFF. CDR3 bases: TGCAGTGCTAGCGGGGCGGCAGGGGGCTGGTACACTGAAGCTTTCTTT.

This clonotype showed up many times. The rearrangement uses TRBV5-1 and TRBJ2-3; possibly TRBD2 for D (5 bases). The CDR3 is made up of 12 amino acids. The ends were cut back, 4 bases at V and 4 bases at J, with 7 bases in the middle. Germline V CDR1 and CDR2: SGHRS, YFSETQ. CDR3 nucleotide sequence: TGCGCCAGCAGCAAGAGGGCAGATACGCAGTATTTT. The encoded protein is CASSKRADTQYF.